Shown below are 23 T cell receptor beta chains from a single sample sequenced in a study of blood T cell repertoires in COVID-19. Using immunoSEQ multiplex PCR, the repertoire was profiled, and TCRdb retains in-frame clones only, with some absent. The profile shows 140,000 to 150,000 clones, roughly 90% of them singletons. The material sequenced was PBMCs or T cells enriched from blood (not recorded which). The source is a woman younger than 45 with acute COVID-19.

In this sample, this clone turned up a few times. The chain recombines TRBV27 with TRBJ1-1; 10 bases align to TRBD1. Germline V gene sequence: CDR1 MNHEY, CDR2 SMNVEV (reference sequence). Unmatched junction bases numbered 7, after V lost 2 bases and J lost 4 bases. The CDR3 is 16 residues long. This chain's CDR3 is CASSLVGQGKGTEAFF. The CDR3 region has the DNA TGTGCCAGCAGTTTAGTGGGACAGGGGAAGGGCACTGAAGCTTTCTTT.

The chain is built from TRBV27 and TRBJ1-5, with D unresolved. Germline V gene data show CDR1 as MNHEY and CDR2 as SMNVEV (reference sequence). Between the trimmed V and J ends, which lost 5 bases and 7 bases, there was a span of 21 bases. The CDR3 loop spans 16 amino acids. CDR3 region: CASSPLQVLGSQPQHF. Here the CDR3 DNA reads TGTGCCAGCAGTCCACTCCAGGTCCTCGGTTCACAGCCCCAGCATTTT.

V gene TRBV2 combines with J gene TRBJ1-6, with 8 bases aligning to TRBD1. The CDR3 totals 13 residues. Germline V CDR1 and CDR2: SNHLY, FYNNEI. With V trimmed by 3 bases and J by 9 bases, 1 base remained unmatched. Here the CDR3 reads CASSDRGRSPLHF. In DNA, the CDR3 is TGTGCCAGCAGTGACAGGGGGCGTTCACCCCTCCACTTT.

This CDR3 reads CASSPTDSTDTQYF. DNA for the CDR3: TGTGCCAGCAGCCCGACAGATAGCACAGATACGCAGTATTTT. The chain is built from TRBV27 and TRBJ2-3, with a tentative D call TRBD1 (5 bases). The CDR3 covers 14 residues. Germline V gene sequence: CDR1 MNHEY, CDR2 SMNVEV (reference sequence). V dropped 6 bases and J dropped 0 bases, with 10 bases sitting between them.

This clone was recorded once. The V call is TRBV4-1, the J call TRBJ2-1; D gene unclear. V lost 1 base and J 0 bases, leaving 10 bases between the germline ends. The CDR3 is 16 amino acids. In germline, CDR1 is MGHRA, CDR2 YSYEKL. In nucleotides, the CDR3 is TGCGCCAGCAGCCAAGTGAATCTAGTCTCCTACAATGAGCAGTTCTTC. Protein product: CASSQVNLVSYNEQFF.

Comments on this clone: This CDR3 is also generated by other DNA sequences in the sample. The rearrangement uses TRBV9 and TRBJ2-7, with TRBD1 matching over 7 bases. Trimming at V came to 2 bases and at J to 2 bases, leaving 4 bases not matched to a gene. Germline V CDR1 and CDR2: SGDLS, YYNGEE. CDR3 size: 14 residues. The CDR3 region has the DNA TGTGCCAGCAGCGTGCAGGGGGTGCCCTACGAGCAGTACTTC. The encoded protein is CASSVQGVPYEQYF.

CDR3 loop: CAIRGLAGGGVSSYNEQFF. CDR3 nucleotides: TGTGCCATCAGGGGACTAGCGGGAGGAGGGGTGAGCTCCTACAATGAGCAGTTCTTC. The J gene is TRBJ2-1, the V gene TRBV10-3; TRBD2 matches 15 bases. Germline loops: CDR1 ENHRY, CDR2 SYGVKD. CDR3 length: 19 amino acids. V gave up 6 bases and J gave up 0 bases; unmatched junction bases: 9.

This sequence joins TRBV19 and TRBJ2-3; the D gene is possibly TRBD2 (7 bases). The CDR3 is made up of 15 amino acids. Germline CDR1 is LNHDA and CDR2 is SQIVND (reference sequence). V was trimmed by 0 bases and J by 3 bases, leaving 10 bases between them. CDR3 amino acids: CASSIDRGATDTQYF. CDR3 bases: TGTGCCAGTAGTATAGATCGGGGGGCAACAGATACGCAGTATTTT.

In its sample, this clone was seen once. This chain connects TRBV9 to TRBJ2-1, with 7 bases that match TRBD2. CDR3 length: 15 amino acids. CDR1 is SGDLS, CDR2 YYNGEE, per germline. J was trimmed by 2 bases and V by 4 bases; bases with no gene match: 6. CDR3 sequence reads: CASSLQRGAYNEQFF. In DNA form, the CDR3 reads TGTGCCAGCAGCCTTCAGCGGGGTGCCTACAATGAGCAGTTCTTC.

The chain has TRBV5-5 and TRBJ2-1, with 13 bases aligning to TRBD2. The CDR3 is 18 residues long. Trimming took 4 bases from V and 7 from J; bases not matched to a gene: 14. Germline V gene data show CDR1 as SGHKS and CDR2 as YYEKEE (reference sequence). The CDR3 DNA reads as TGTGCCAGCAGCCCGGGTTGGACTAGCGGGGGTGGGTGGAATGAGCAGTTCTTC. It translates to CASSPGWTSGGGWNEQFF.

The J gene is TRBJ2-5, the V gene TRBV10-3, with TRBD1 matching 9 bases. Germline-derived CDR1 and CDR2 are ENHRY and SYGVKD. V lost 5 bases to trimming and J lost 2 bases; unmatched junction nucleotides: 6. CDR3 length equals 15 residues. CDR3 sequence (DNA): TGTGCCATCAGTTGGGGACAGGGAGGGCAAGAGACCCAGTACTTC. Its translation: CAISWGQGGQETQYF.

This clone has only one observation. The chain is built from TRBV11-2 and TRBJ2-3; 10 bases align to TRBD2. Germline loops: CDR1 SGHAT, CDR2 FQNNGV. The V segment lost 3 bases and the J segment 5 bases; nucleotides outside the gene matches: 8. The CDR3 runs to 16 residues. CDR3 protein: CASSFASGRVEDTQYF. Here the CDR3 DNA reads TGTGCCAGCAGCTTCGCTAGCGGGAGAGTGGAAGATACGCAGTATTTT.

The chain links TRBV28 to TRBJ2-2, with 7 bases lining up with TRBD2. J gave up 4 bases and V 10 bases, and 9 bases lay outside the gene matches. Germline lookup yields CDR1 MDHEN and CDR2 SYDVKM. The CDR3 is made up of 14 amino acids. In DNA, the CDR3 is TGTGCCACCGGGGGGATTAAACTCACCGGGGAGCTGTTTTTT. The encoded protein is CATGGIKLTGELFF.

The chain links TRBV4-1 to TRBJ1-4; 9 bases map to TRBD1. This CDR3 spans 17 amino acids. Germline V gives CDR1 MGHRA, CDR2 YSYEKL. V shed 3 bases, J shed 14 bases, and the junction held 19 bases outside the gene matches. The CDR3 is CASSQLTGQGLIRKLFF. The DNA for the CDR3 is TGCGCCAGCAGCCAGCTGACGGGACAGGGACTAATTCGGAAGCTGTTTTTT.

CDR3 amino acids: CAGDGGGYGYTF. Written as DNA, the CDR3 is TGTGCCGGGGACGGGGGGGGCTATGGCTACACCTTC. V gene TRBV27 combines with J gene TRBJ1-2, with D perhaps TRBD1 (5 bases). The CDR3 consists of 12 residues. With 11 bases removed from V and 4 bases from J, the gap between germline ends came to 14 bases. CDR1 and CDR2 (germline): MNHEY, SMNVEV (reference sequence).

The V gene is TRBV5-1, the J gene TRBJ1-1; D gene unclear. V was clipped by 7 bases and J by 2 bases, with 15 bases between them. Germline values: CDR1 SGHRS, CDR2 YFSETQ. This CDR3 is built from 14 residues. The CDR3 sequence is CASGSGPLNTEAFF. The CDR3 DNA reads as TGCGCCAGCGGGAGCGGGCCCCTTAACACTGAAGCTTTCTTT. Looking up the rest from reference TRBV5-1 and TRBJ1-1 gives the full variable domain: KAGVTQTPRYLIKTRGQQVTLSCSPISGHRSVSWYQQTPGQGLQFLFEYFSETQRNKGNFPGRFSGRQFSNSRSEMNVSTLELGDSALYLCASGSGPLNTEAFFGQGTRLTVV.

The J gene is TRBJ2-3, the V gene TRBV7-9; 8 bases map to TRBD2. The germline V gene has CDR1 SEHNR and CDR2 FQNEAQ (reference sequence). V lost 10 bases to trimming and J lost 0 bases; unmatched junction nucleotides: 15. This CDR3 comprises 17 residues. The CDR3 here is CATEPRGGQGSTDTQYF. The DNA of the CDR3 is TGTGCCACCGAACCACGGGGGGGGCAGGGTAGCACAGATACGCAGTATTTT.

This clone turned up a few times. The rearrangement joins TRBV3-1 (or the pseudogene TRBV3-2) to TRBJ2-7; D gene uncertain. Trimming stripped 4 bases from V and 4 bases from J, with 8 bases between. The CDR3 covers 12 residues. The germline CDR1 and CDR2 sequences are LGHDT and YNNKEL (reference sequence). Here the CDR3 DNA reads TGTGCCAGCAGCCGAAACATGTACGAGCAGTACTTC. Its protein product is CASSRNMYEQYF.

The chain is built from TRBV19 and TRBJ1-3; D gene unclear. The CDR3 runs 13 residues. Germline values: CDR1 LNHDA, CDR2 SQIVND (reference sequence). V lost 5 bases and J 0 bases, leaving 5 bases between the germline ends. The CDR3 spells CASSLYSGNTIYF. DNA for the CDR3: TGTGCCAGTAGTCTTTACTCTGGAAACACCATATATTTT.

This clone was seen only once. The chain uses TRBV18 and TRBJ2-7; D possibly corresponds to TRBD2 (6 bases). The germline V gene has CDR1 KGHSH and CDR2 LQKENI. The CDR3 extends over 14 amino acids. V lost 3 bases and J lost 6, with 15 bases in between. CDR3 sequence reads: CASSPGRGSIEQYF. DNA of the CDR3: TGTGCCAGCTCACCCGGGCGGGGTAGTATCGAGCAGTACTTC.

This chain links TRBV7-2 with TRBJ2-7; 10 nucleotides agree with TRBD2. This CDR3 spans 16 amino acids. The V segment lost 6 bases and the J segment 2 bases; nucleotides outside the gene matches: 10. Germline lookup yields CDR1 SGHTA and CDR2 FQGNSA. CDR3 sequence (DNA): TGTGCCAGCAGTCCCATCGGGCTAGCGGGAGCCTACGAGCAGTACTTC. This gives the protein CASSPIGLAGAYEQYF.

CDR3 nucleotides: TGTGCCATCAGTGATGGCAGGGAGACCCAGTACTTC. Translation: CAISDGRETQYF. This chain connects TRBV10-3 to TRBJ2-5; D gene uncertain. The ends were cut back, 3 bases at V and 5 bases at J, with 7 bases in the middle. The germline V gene encodes CDR1 ENHRY and CDR2 SYGVKD. This CDR3 has 12 amino acids.

The CDR3 is CASSLTGAPETQYF. Written as DNA, the CDR3 is TGTGCCAGCAGTCTTACAGGGGCCCCAGAGACCCAGTACTTC. The chain recombines TRBV27 with TRBJ2-5; 7 nucleotides line up with TRBD1. V shed 5 bases, J shed 4 bases, and the junction held 7 bases outside the gene matches. Per germline, CDR1 MNHEY and CDR2 SMNVEV (reference sequence). The CDR3 extends over 14 amino acids.